The 8 T cell receptor beta chains below all came from one sample that was sequenced in a study of CD8+ T cells in alopecia areata. The authors extracted RNA and reverse transcribed it into cDNA as the sequencing template. Sequencing was performed with immunoSEQ multiplex PCR; in TCRdb, only in-frame clones are kept and a portion is missing. The table has nearly 110,000 clones, less than 90% seen once. Regarding treatment: oral pan-JAK inhibitor, 5-10 mg twice daily. This material consisted of CD8+ T cells sorted from blood, taken at week 24, from a patient treated with tofacitinib. The receptors were sampled from a human donor with alopecia areata.

This clone was detected once. This rearrangement joins TRBV7-6 to TRBJ2-1, with D perhaps TRBD2 (6 bases). Germline-derived CDR1 and CDR2 are SGHVS and FNYEAQ. Between the trimmed V and J ends, which lost 4 bases and 6 bases, there was a span of 19 bases. This CDR3 has 16 amino acids. The chain's CDR3 is CASSSTPVGGSNEQFF. The CDR3 DNA follows: TGTGCCAGCAGCTCTACCCCGGTGGGGGGAAGCAATGAGCAGTTCTTC.

The rearrangement uses TRBV19 and TRBJ2-5; D assignment may be TRBD1 or TRBD2 (5 bases each). Germline CDR1 reads LNHDA; CDR2 reads SQIVND (reference sequence). CDR3 length: 15 amino acids. V was cut by 3 bases and J by 4 bases, with 15 bases left in between. This CDR3 reads CASSIRAGSPETQYF. CDR3 nucleotide sequence: TGTGCCAGTAGTATCCGTGCAGGGAGTCCAGAGACCCAGTACTTC.

This chain connects TRBV7-9 to TRBJ2-1; D remains ambiguous. The CDR3 contains 14 residues. CDR1 SEHNR and CDR2 FQNEAQ come from the germline V gene (reference sequence). V lost 5 bases and J 4 bases, leaving 12 bases between the germline ends. CDR3 loop: CASSLETSYNEQFF. In nucleotides, the CDR3 is TGTGCCAGCAGCCTGGAAACGAGTTACAATGAGCAGTTCTTC.

This chain connects TRBV2 to TRBJ2-7; tentative D call: TRBD2 (5 bases). CDR1 and CDR2 from the germline V gene are SNHLY and FYNNEI. V gave up 5 bases and J gave up 2 bases, with 7 bases separating them. The CDR3 consists of 12 residues. The CDR3 DNA is TGTGCCAGCAGTAAGAGGGCCTACGAGCAGTACTTC. This translates into CASSKRAYEQYF. Complete variable domain (other parts from reference TRBV2 and TRBJ2-7): EPEVTQTPSHQVTQMGQEVILRCVPISNHLYFYWYRQILGQKVEFLVSFYNNEISEKSEIFDDQFSVERPDGSNFTLKIRSTKLEDSAMYFCASSKRAYEQYFGPGTRLTVT.

V is TRBV4-1 and J is TRBJ2-7; D ambiguous. CDR1 and CDR2 from the germline V gene are MGHRA and YSYEKL. This CDR3 has 12 amino acids. V dropped 4 bases and J dropped 3 bases, with 7 bases sitting between them. CDR3 sequence: CASSPGGYEQYF. The CDR3 DNA follows: TGCGCCAGCAGCCCGGGCGGCTACGAGCAGTACTTC.

The V gene is TRBV7-2, the J gene TRBJ2-1; no clear D gene. CDR1 is SGHTA, CDR2 FQGNSA, per germline. The CDR3 extends over 15 amino acids. Trimming cost V 1 base and J 4 bases, with 11 bases left between them. DNA of the CDR3: TGTGCCAGCAGCTTAGAAAGCTTACCATACAATGAGCAGTTCTTC. Its translation: CASSLESLPYNEQFF.

The chain links TRBV27 to TRBJ2-3, with no clear D. From germline, CDR1 is MNHEY and CDR2 SMNVEV (reference sequence). The CDR3 spans 13 residues. V lost 3 bases to trimming and J lost 4 bases, with 8 bases between them. CDR3 sequence (DNA): TGTGCCAGCAGTTTGGCTCGGGCAGATACGCAGTATTTT. Amino acids: CASSLARADTQYF.

V and J are TRBV4-1 and TRBJ2-1; 15 bases fit TRBD2. V shed 0 bases, J shed 5 bases, and the junction held 5 bases outside the gene matches. The CDR3 totals 18 residues. Germline CDR1 MGHRA, CDR2 YSYEKL. The CDR3 DNA reads TGCGCCAGCAGCCAAGAAATAGGACTAGCGGGGGGGCACAATGAGCAGTTCTTC. Translated: CASSQEIGLAGGHNEQFF.